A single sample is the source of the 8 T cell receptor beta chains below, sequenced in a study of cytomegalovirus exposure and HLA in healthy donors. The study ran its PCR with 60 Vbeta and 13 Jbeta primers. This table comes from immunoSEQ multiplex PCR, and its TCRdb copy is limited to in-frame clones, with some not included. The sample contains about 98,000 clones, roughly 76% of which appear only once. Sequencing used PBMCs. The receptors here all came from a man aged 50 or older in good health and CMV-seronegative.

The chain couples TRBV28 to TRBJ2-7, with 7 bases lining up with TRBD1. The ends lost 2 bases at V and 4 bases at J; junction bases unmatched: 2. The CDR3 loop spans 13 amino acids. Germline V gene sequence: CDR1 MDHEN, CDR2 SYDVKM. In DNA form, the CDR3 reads TGTGCCAGCAGTTTAATACAGGGGTACGAGCAGTACTTC. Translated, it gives CASSLIQGYEQYF.

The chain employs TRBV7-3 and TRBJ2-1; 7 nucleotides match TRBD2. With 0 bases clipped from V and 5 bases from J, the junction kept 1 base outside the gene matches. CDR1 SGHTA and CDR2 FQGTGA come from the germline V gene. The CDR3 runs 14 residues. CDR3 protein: CASSLTGGNNEQFF. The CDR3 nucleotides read TGTGCCAGCAGCTTAACGGGAGGGAACAATGAGCAGTTCTTC.

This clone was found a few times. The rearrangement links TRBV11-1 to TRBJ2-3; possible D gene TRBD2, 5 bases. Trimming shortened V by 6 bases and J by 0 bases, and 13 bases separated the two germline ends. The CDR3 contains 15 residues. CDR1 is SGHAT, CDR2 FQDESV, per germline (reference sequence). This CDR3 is CASSAGGFSTDTQYF. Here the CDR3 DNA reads TGTGCCAGCAGTGCTGGCGGGTTTAGCACAGATACGCAGTATTTT.

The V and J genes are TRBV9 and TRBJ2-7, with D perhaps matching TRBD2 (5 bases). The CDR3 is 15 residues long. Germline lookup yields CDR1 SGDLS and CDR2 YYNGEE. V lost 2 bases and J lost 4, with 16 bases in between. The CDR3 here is CASSVRDYGGYEQYF. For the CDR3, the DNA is TGTGCCAGCAGCGTTCGCGACTACGGTGGGTACGAGCAGTACTTC. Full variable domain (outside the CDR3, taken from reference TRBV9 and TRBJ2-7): DSGVTQTPKHLITATGQRVTLRCSPRSGDLSVYWYQQSLDQGLQFLIQYYNGEERAKGNILERFSAQQFPDLHSELNLSSLELGDSALYFCASSVRDYGGYEQYFGPGTRLTVT.

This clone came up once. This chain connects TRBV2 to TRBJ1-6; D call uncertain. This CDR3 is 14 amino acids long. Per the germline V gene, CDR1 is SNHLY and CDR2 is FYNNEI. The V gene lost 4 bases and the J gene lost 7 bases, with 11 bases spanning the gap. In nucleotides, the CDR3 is TGTGCCAGCAGTGGTATGGCGGAAAATTCACCCCTCCACTTT. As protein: CASSGMAENSPLHF.

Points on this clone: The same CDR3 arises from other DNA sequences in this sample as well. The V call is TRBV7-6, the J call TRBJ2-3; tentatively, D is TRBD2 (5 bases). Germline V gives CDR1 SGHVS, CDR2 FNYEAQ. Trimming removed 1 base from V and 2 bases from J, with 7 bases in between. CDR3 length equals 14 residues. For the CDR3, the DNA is TGTGCCAGCAGCTTAGGCGGGTTCACAGATACGCAGTATTTT. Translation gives CASSLGGFTDTQYF.

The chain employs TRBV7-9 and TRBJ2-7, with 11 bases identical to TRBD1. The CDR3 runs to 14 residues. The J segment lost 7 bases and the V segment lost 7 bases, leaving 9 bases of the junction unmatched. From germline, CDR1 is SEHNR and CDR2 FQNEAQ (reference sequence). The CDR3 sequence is CASNSGTGGREQYF. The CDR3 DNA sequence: TGTGCCAGCAACTCCGGGACAGGGGGTCGGGAGCAGTACTTC.

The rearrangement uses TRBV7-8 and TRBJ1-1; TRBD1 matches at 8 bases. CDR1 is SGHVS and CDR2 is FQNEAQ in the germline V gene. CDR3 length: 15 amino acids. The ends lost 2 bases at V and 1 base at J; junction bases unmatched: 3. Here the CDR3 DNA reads TGTGCCAGCAGCTTATCCGGGACAGGGAACACTGAAGCTTTCTTT. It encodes CASSLSGTGNTEAFF. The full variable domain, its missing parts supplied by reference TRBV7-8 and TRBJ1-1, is GAGVSQSPRYKVAKRGQDVALRCDPISGHVSLFWYQQALGQGPEFLTYFQNEAQLDKSGLPSDRFFAERPEGSVSTLKIQRTQQEDSAVYLCASSLSGTGNTEAFFGQGTRLTVV.